The following is a T cell receptor (beta chain) sequence with its context. What antigen it recognizes has not been identified. Lacking the conserved final phenylalanine or tryptophan, this CDR3 likely reflects a read error. The data derive from a study of post-analysis software for immune sequencing data (dated by TCRdb to 2013 to 2016). Turning to the overall study: Disease courses on record covered relapsing-remitting, secondary progressive and progressive-relapsing multiple sclerosis, though some patients had no subtype annotation. The multiple sclerosis patient repertoires were compared with roughly twelve previously published healthy control repertoires from donors aged about 6 to 28 years. A subset of samples was prepared in parallel using single-end sample barcoding, then pooled and co-amplified after Illumina adapter ligation.

On the study overall, not on this receptor specifically: Significantly lower normalized Chao1 diversity was found in multiple sclerosis patients than in controls, suggesting substantial peripheral T-cell clonal expansion. The multiple sclerosis patient group was slightly younger than the control group. Four to six TRBV segments, including TRBV5-6, TRBV5-1 and TRBV20-1, were significantly more frequent in patients than controls. Strong co-clustering of samples prepared in the same batch was shown by direct clustering with F measure, prompting a batch-effect correction.

Sequences ENHRY (CDR1) and SYGVKD (CDR2) are obtained from the germline V gene. From its first to its last residue, the CDR3 has 17 amino acids. Here the CDR3 DNA is all that survives: 51 bases in frame from base 1. Here V drops 8 bases and J drops 2 bases, and the junction holds 11 bases not matched to any gene. TCR beta repertoires were profiled from peripheral blood of 13 young patients with multiple sclerosis to demonstrate the VDJtools post-analysis software. The multiple sclerosis patients were children and adolescents ranging in age from 6 to 15 years. Receptor libraries were prepared by PCR. Sequencer: Illumina HiSeq 2500. To reduce PCR and sequencing biases, unique molecular identifiers were incorporated into the TCR beta cDNA libraries. Some 500,000 cDNA molecules were obtained for every 1 to 10 million input T cells, so each molecule roughly corresponded to one T cell. Patient libraries were prepared and sequenced with the same protocol used for the earlier healthy control dataset. Samples belonging to the same batch were prepared together, multiplexed and sequenced on a shared HiSeq lane. As for how the authors treated the data: MIGEC was used to process the raw barcoded reads, and molecular identifier groups with only a single read were discarded before consensus assembly and CDR3 extraction. VDJtools was used for post-analysis of the clonotype tables, with diversity normalized by down-sampling every dataset to the smallest sample size. In repertoire overlap clustering, CDR3 amino acid sequences, but not nucleotide sequences, were matched to correct batch-related cross-sample contamination. Starting from the raw public reads, TCRdb applied fastp trimming at Q25, assembled clones with MiXCR and retained in-frame beta chains. Records with the same CDR3 protein are collapsed into one entry carrying the most frequent genes and DNA. Here the V and J calls rest on TCRdb's processing, not on the authors' analysis. This sample is represented by fewer than 850,000 distinct CDR3 sequences; less than 35% of them were singletons. The ten largest clonotypes hold roughly 0.54% of the sample.

Sequenced material: blood. This chain joins TRBV10-3 to TRBJ2-1, with 11 middle bases fitting TRBD2. This receptor was taken from a girl aged 10 to 17 with multiple sclerosis. The bases read TGTGCCATCGGGACTAGCGGATACAAAGGAGCCTACAATGAGCAGTTCTTG. The resulting protein is CAIGTSGYKGAYNEQFL.